This T cell receptor (beta chain) originates from a study of PD-L1 blockade in urothelial cancer. This table comes from immunoSEQ multiplex PCR, and its TCRdb copy is limited to in-frame clones, with some not included. This table holds approximately 58,000 clones, about 80% found once. Trimming cost V 4 bases and J 6 bases; bases outside gene matches: 6. This CDR3 has 15 amino acids. The germline CDR1 and CDR2 sequences are SGHTA and FQGNSA. The chain uses TRBV7-2 and TRBJ2-3; TRBD1 matches at 11 bases. Sequencing was performed on PBMCs, taken around atezolizumab (anti-PD-L1) treatment. The TCR comes from a man between 65 and 79 years old with urothelial cancer. DNA for the CDR3: TGTGCCAGCAGCTCCGGGACAGGGGGTTCTGATACGCAGTATTTT. It codes for CASSSGTGGSDTQYF.